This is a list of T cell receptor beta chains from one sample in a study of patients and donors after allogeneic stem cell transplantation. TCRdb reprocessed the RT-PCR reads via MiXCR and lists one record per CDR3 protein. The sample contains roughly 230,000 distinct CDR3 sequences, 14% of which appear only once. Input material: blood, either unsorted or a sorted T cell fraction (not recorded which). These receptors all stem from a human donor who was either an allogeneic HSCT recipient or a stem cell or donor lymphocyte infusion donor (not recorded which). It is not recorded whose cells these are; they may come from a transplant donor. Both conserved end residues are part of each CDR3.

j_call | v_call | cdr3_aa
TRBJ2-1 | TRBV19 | CASSIGPGNEQFF
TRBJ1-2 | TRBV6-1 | CATRTANYGYTF
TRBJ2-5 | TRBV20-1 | CSAKLAIQETQYF
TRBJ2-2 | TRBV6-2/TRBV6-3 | CASRPGLAGTNTGELFF
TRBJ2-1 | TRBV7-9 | CASSLDSGPEQFF
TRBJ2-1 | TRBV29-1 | CSVDKPASYNEQFF
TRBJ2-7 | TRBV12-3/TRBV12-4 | CASSSAGRGVHEQYF
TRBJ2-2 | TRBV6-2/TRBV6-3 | CASSYTPVNTGELFF
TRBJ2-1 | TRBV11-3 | CASSLRRYEQFF
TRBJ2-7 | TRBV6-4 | CASSVVRGSSYEQYF
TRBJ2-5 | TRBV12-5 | CASGLGQASGTQYF
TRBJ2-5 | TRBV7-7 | CASSQGGTPEETQYF
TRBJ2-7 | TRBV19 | CASSTSGTGTLEQYF
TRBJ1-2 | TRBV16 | CASSQYRDKDGYTF
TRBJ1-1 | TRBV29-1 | CSVEAMTGSNTEAFF
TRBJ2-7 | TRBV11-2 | CASSLEAEVSYEQYF
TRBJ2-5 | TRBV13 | CASSLAHQKTQYF
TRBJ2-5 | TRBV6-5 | CASSYGRGPEQETQYF
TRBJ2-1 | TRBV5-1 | CASSFTGWMGYNEQFF
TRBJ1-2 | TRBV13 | CASSTHPGNYYGYTF
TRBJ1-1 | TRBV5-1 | CASRRDRAENTEAFF
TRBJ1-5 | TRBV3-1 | CASSPTQGGQPQHF
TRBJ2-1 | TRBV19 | CASTPQGQGGYNEQFF
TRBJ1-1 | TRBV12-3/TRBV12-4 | CASTLYRNTEAFF
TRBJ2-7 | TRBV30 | CAWSGQYEQYF
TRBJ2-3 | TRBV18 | CASSPSGRETDTQYF
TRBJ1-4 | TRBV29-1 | CSVESGNEKLFF
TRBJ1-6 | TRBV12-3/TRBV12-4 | CASSSGVAWNSPLHF
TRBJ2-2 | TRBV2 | CAIRRLAGSTGELFF
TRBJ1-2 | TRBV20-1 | CSANPNYGYTF
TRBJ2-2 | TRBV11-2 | CASSLGRGRGTGELFF
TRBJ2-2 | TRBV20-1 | CSARVLREGLAGGPGNTGELFF
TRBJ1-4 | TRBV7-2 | CASSLAQEREKLFF
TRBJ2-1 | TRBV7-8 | CASSSNTGGTYNEQFF
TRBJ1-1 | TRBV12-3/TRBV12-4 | CASSDGYMEAFF
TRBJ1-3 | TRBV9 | CASSAAGTGSGNTIYF
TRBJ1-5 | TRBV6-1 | CASSRVGFDQPQHF
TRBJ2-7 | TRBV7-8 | CASSPPYPGDYEQYF
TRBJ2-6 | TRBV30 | CAYQRGGANVLTF
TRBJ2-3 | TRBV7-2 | CASSFTGTSATDTQYF
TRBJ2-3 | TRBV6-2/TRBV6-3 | CASSYRRPGPQGYSDTQYF
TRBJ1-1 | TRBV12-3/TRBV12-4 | CASSRRYGQAFF
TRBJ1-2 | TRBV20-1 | CSALGVNGLDGYTF
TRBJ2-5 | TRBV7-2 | CASSLEPVQETQYF
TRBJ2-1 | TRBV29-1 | CSVVRAGSRNNEQFF
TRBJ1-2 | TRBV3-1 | CASSQDSGVLGYTF